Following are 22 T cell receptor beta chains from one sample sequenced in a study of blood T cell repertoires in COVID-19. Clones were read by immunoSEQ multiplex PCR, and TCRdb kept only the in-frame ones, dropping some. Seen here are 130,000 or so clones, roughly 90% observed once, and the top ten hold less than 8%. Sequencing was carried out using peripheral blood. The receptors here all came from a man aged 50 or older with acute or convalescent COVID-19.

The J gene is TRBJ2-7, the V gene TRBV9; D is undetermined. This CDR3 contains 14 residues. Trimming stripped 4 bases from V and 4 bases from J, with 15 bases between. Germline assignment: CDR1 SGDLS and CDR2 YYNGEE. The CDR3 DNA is TGTGCCAGCAGCCCTCCGGGTCACTTTTACGAGCAGTACTTC. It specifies CASSPPGHFYEQYF.

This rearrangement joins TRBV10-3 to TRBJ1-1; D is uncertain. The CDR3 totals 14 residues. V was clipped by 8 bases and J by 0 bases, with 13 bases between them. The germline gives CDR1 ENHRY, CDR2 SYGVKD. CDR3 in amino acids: CAIRVRDLNTEAFF. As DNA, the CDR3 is TGTGCCATCCGGGTACGTGATTTGAACACTGAAGCTTTCTTT.

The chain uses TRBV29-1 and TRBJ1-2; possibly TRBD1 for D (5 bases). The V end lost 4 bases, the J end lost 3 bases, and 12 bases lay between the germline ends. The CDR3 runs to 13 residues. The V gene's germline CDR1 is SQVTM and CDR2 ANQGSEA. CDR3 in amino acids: CSVVSPGDYGYTF. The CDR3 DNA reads TGCAGCGTTGTATCTCCGGGGGACTATGGCTACACCTTC.

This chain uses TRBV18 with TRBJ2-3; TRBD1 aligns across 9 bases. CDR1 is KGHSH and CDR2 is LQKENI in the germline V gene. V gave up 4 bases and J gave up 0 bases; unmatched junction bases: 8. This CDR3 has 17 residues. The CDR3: CASSRPGQGKSTDTQYF. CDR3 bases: TGTGCCAGCTCACGACCGGGACAGGGAAAAAGCACAGATACGCAGTATTTT.

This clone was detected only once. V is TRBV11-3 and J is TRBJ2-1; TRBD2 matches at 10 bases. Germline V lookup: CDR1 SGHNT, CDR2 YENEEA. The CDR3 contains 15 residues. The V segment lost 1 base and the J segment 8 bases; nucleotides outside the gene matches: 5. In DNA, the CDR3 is TGTGCCAGCAGCTTAGTTTCTAGCGGGAGCTATGAGCAGTTCTTC. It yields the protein CASSLVSSGSYEQFF.

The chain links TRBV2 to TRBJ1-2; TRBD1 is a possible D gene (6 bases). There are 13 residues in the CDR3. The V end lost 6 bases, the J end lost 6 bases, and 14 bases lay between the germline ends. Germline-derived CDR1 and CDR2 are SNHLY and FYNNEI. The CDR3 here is CASSLLGANGYTF. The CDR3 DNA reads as TGTGCCAGCAGCCTTCTGGGGGCAAATGGCTACACCTTC.

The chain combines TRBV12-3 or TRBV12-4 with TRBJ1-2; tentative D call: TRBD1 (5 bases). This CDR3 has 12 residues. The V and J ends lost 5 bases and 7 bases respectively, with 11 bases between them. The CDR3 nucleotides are TGTGCCAGCAGTCCCCGGGGGTCTGGCTACACCTTC. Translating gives CASSPRGSGYTF.

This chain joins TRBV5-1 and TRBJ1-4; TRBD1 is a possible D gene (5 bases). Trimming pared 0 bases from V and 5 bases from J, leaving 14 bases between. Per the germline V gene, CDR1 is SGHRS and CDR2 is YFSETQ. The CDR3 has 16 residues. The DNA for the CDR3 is TGCGCCAGCAGCTTGGTTCAGACAGACCTCAATGAAAAACTGTTTTTT. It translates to CASSLVQTDLNEKLFF.

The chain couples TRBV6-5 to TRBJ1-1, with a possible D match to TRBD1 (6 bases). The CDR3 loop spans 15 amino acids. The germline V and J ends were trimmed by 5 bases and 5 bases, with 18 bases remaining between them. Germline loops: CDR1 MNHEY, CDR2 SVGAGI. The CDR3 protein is CASSHKKQGKTEAFF. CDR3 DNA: TGTGCCAGCAGTCATAAGAAACAGGGAAAAACTGAAGCTTTCTTT.

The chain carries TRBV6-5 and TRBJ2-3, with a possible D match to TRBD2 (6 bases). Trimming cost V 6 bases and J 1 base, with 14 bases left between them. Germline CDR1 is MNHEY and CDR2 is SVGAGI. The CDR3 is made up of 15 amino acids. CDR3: CASRPLGGGTDTQYF. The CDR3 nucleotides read TGTGCCAGCAGGCCTTTGGGCGGGGGCACAGATACGCAGTATTTT.

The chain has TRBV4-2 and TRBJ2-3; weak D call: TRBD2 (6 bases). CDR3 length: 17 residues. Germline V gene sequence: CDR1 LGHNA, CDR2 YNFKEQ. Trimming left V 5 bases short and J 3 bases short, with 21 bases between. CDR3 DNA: TGTGCCAGCAGCGTAAAGGAGGGCGGGCTGCTTACAGATACGCAGTATTTT. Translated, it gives CASSVKEGGLLTDTQYF.

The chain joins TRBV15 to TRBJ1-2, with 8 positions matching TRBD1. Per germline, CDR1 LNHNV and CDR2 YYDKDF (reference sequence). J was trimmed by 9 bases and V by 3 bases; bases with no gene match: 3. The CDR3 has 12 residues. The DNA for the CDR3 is TGTGCCACCAGCAGGGGACAGGAAAGCTACACCTTC. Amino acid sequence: CATSRGQESYTF.

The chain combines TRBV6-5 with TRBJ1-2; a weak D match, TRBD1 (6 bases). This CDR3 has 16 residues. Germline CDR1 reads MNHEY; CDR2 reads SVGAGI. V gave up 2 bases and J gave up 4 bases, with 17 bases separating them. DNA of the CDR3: TGTGCCAGCAGTTACGTGGGGATTGGACAGTCCTATGGCTACACCTTC. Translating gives CASSYVGIGQSYGYTF.

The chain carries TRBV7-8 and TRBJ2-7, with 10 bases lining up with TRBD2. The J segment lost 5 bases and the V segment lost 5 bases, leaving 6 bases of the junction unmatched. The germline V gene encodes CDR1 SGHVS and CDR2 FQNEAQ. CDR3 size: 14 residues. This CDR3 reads CASSPLAGVNEQYF. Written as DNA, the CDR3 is TGTGCCAGCAGCCCTCTAGCGGGAGTAAACGAGCAGTACTTC. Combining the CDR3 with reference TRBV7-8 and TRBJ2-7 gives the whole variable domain GAGVSQSPRYKVAKRGQDVALRCDPISGHVSLFWYQQALGQGPEFLTYFQNEAQLDKSGLPSDRFFAERPEGSVSTLKIQRTQQEDSAVYLCASSPLAGVNEQYFGPGTRLTVT.

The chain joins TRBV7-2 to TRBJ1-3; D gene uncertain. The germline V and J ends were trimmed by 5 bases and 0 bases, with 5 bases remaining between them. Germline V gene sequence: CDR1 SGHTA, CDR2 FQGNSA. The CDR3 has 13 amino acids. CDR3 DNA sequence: TGTGCCAGCAGCGGAGCCTCTGGAAACACCATATATTTT. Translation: CASSGASGNTIYF.

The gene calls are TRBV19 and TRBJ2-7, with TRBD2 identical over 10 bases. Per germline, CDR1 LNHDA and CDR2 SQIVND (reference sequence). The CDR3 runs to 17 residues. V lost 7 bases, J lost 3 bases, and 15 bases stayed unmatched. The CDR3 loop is CASTQTSGSHTVYEQYF. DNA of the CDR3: TGTGCCAGTACACAGACTAGCGGGTCTCACACAGTCTACGAGCAGTACTTC.

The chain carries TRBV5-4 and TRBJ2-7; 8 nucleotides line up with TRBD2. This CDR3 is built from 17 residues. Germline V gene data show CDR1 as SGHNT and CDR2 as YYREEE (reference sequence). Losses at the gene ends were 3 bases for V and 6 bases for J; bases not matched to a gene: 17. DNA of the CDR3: TGTGCCAGCAGCTCCCCGACTTTGACGGGAGGGAAGGTCGAGCAGTACTTC. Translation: CASSSPTLTGGKVEQYF.

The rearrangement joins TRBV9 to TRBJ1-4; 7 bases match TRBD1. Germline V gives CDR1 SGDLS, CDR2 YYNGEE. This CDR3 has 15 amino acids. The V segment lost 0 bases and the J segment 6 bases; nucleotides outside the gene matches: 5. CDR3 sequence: CASSVGAGGYEKLFF. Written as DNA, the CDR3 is TGTGCCAGCAGCGTAGGGGCAGGGGGATATGAAAAACTGTTTTTT.

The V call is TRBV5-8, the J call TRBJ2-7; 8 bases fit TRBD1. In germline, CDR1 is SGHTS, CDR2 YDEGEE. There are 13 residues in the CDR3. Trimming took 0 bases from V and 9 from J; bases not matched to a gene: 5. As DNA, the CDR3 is TGTGCCAGCAGCTTGGAGCCAGGGGGCAGGCAGTACTTC. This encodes CASSLEPGGRQYF.

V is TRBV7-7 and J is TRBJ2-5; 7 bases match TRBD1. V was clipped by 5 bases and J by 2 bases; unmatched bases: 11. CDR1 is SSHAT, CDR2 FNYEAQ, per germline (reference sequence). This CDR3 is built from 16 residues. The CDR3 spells CASSKGPGQTQETQYF. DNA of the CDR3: TGTGCCAGCAGCAAGGGACCGGGACAGACTCAAGAGACCCAGTACTTC.

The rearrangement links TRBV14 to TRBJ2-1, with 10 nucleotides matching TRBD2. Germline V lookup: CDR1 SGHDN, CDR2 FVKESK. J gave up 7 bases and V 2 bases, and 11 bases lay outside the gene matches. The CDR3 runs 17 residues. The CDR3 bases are TGTGCCAGCAGCCAACTGCTGCTAGCGGGAGTGTGGAATGAGCAGTTCTTC. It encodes CASSQLLLAGVWNEQFF.

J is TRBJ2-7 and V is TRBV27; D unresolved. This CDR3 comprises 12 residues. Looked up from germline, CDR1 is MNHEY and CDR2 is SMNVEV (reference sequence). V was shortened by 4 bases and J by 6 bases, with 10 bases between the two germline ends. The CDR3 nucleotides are TGTGCCAGCAGTTCCCGGTCCGCCGAGCAGTACTTC. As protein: CASSSRSAEQYF.